This TCR beta chain came from a study of blood T cell repertoires in COVID-19. The wider study: COVID-19 samples collected from the United States, Italy and Spain covered acute and convalescent phases.

Germline lookup yields CDR1 SGHDT and CDR2 YYEEEE. The CDR3 runs 14 residues. Trimming stripped 4 bases from V and 8 bases from J, with 16 bases between. Clones were sequenced by immunoSEQ multiplex PCR, and TCRdb holds only the in-frame ones, with some missing. Of some 200,000 clones listed, about 87% are singletons. Sequencing input: peripheral blood. This sequence was found in a man aged 65 to 85 with acute or convalescent COVID-19. The rearrangement joins TRBV5-6 to TRBJ1-5; TRBD1 is a possible D gene (5 bases). CDR3 in amino acids: CASSRVGGGEPQHF. CDR3 nucleotide sequence: TGTGCCAGCAGCCGGGTGGGGGGTGGAGAGCCCCAGCATTTT.